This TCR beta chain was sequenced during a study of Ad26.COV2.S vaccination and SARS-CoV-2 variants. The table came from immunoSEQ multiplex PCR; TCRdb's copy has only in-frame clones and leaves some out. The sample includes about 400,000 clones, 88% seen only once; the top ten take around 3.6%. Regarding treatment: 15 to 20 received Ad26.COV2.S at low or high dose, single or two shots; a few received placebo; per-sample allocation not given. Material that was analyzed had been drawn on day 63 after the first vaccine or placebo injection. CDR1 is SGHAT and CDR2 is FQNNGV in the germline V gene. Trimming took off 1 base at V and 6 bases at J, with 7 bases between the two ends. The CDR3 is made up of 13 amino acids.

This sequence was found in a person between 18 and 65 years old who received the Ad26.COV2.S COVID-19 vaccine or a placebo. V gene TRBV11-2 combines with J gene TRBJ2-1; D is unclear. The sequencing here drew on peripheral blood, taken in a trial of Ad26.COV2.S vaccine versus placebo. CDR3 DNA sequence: TGTGCCAGCAGCTTAGTCCCCTTCAATGAGCAGTTCTTC. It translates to CASSLVPFNEQFF.